Each of the 22 T cell receptor beta chains below was sequenced from the same sample in a study of T cells after posttransplantation cyclophosphamide. Data came from immunoSEQ multiplex PCR; TCRdb stores just in-frame clones and leaves some out. The profile covers tens of thousands of clones, with approximately 86% appearing a single time and roughly 2.8% taken by the ten largest. Sequencing input: PBMCs. Every receptor here comes from a man aged 25 to 40 with a blood cancer, CMV-positive, and with a related stem cell donor.

The chain employs TRBV13 and TRBJ1-1, with D perhaps TRBD1 (5 bases). Between the trimmed V and J ends, which lost 1 base and 5 bases, there was a span of 14 bases. The germline V gene has CDR1 PRHDT and CDR2 FYEKMQ (reference sequence). The CDR3 totals 15 residues. CDR3 loop: CASSLEGAVRTEAFF. CDR3 bases: TGTGCCAGCAGCTTAGAAGGGGCGGTGAGAACTGAAGCTTTCTTT.

The chain links TRBV10-3 to TRBJ2-7, with a possible D match to TRBD2 (6 bases). V lost 4 bases and J 1 base, leaving 14 bases between the germline ends. The CDR3 consists of 15 residues. Germline CDR1 ENHRY, CDR2 SYGVKD. The CDR3 coding sequence is TGTGCCATCAGTGGGCGGGACGGGAGATCCTACGAGCAGTACTTC. This gives the protein CAISGRDGRSYEQYF.

This chain uses TRBV28 with TRBJ1-1; 8 bases are shared with TRBD1. This CDR3 contains 16 residues. Germline CDR1 and CDR2: MDHEN and SYDVKM. Trimming removed 2 bases from V and 11 bases from J; junction bases left unmatched: 16. CDR3 nucleotides: TGTGCCAGCAGTTTAGGGACAGGAGCCTCCAAGGGTCGGGCTTTCTTT. Translated, it gives CASSLGTGASKGRAFF. The whole variable domain, filled in from reference TRBV28 and TRBJ1-1, reads DVKVTQSSRYLVKRTGEKVFLECVQDMDHENMFWYRQDPGLGLRLIYFSYDVKMKEKGDIPEGYSVSREKKERFSLILESASTNQTSMYLCASSLGTGASKGRAFFGQGTRLTVV.

The chain uses TRBV28 and TRBJ1-2; 7 bases match TRBD1. Losses at the gene ends were 6 bases for V and 4 bases for J; bases not matched to a gene: 5. Germline assignment: CDR1 MDHEN and CDR2 SYDVKM. The CDR3 is 13 amino acids. The CDR3 reads CASRGTEPYGYTF. The CDR3 DNA follows: TGTGCCAGCAGGGGGACAGAACCCTATGGCTACACCTTC.

The V and J genes are TRBV5-1 and TRBJ2-5, with D maybe TRBD2 (6 bases). The germline V gene has CDR1 SGHRS and CDR2 YFSETQ. With 4 bases removed from V and 2 bases from J, the gap between germline ends came to 15 bases. The CDR3 totals 15 residues. The DNA of the CDR3 is TGCGCCAGCAGCCCCCTGGGGACTTTACAAGAGACCCAGTACTTC. Its protein product is CASSPLGTLQETQYF.

This sequence joins TRBV4-2 and TRBJ2-1; unclear D gene. This CDR3 comprises 15 residues. Deletions cut 0 bases from V and 5 bases from J, with 11 bases between. CDR1 LGHNA and CDR2 YNFKEQ come from the germline V gene. The CDR3, as DNA: TGTGCCAGCAGCCAAGATCTATTTAAGAACAATGAGCAGTTCTTC. Translation gives CASSQDLFKNNEQFF.

V gene TRBV19 combines with J gene TRBJ1-1, with 7 positions matching TRBD1. The length of the CDR3 is 16 residues. CDR1 and CDR2 from the germline V gene are LNHDA and SQIVND (reference sequence). Unmatched junction bases numbered 13, after V lost 6 bases and J lost 3 bases. CDR3 loop: CASSQNRGVIYTEAFF. The CDR3 region has the DNA TGTGCCAGTAGCCAAAACAGGGGAGTCATCTACACTGAAGCTTTCTTT.

Concerning this clone itself: The conserved phenylalanine or tryptophan normally closing the CDR3 is absent here, so this likely arose from a read error. The V call is TRBV28, the J call TRBJ1-2; 9 bases fit TRBD1. CDR1 and CDR2 from the germline V gene are MDHEN and SYDVKM. This CDR3 contains 13 residues. Losses at the gene ends were 8 bases for V and 4 bases for J; bases not matched to a gene: 5. DNA of the CDR3: TGTGCCAGCCGAACAGGGGGCACCTATGGCTACACCTCC. This sequence encodes CASRTGGTYGYTS.

The chain has TRBV5-1 and TRBJ2-7; 8 bases are a match to TRBD1. Unmatched junction bases numbered 6, after V lost 7 bases and J lost 6 bases. CDR1 and CDR2 from the germline V gene are SGHRS and YFSETQ. The CDR3 sequence is 12 residues long. The CDR3 loop is CASFRTGGEQYF. The CDR3 bases are TGCGCCAGCTTTCGAACAGGGGGCGAGCAGTACTTC.

The chain recombines TRBV5-1 with TRBJ2-4; D is uncertain. V was pared by 4 bases and J by 0 bases, with 8 bases between. Germline V gene sequence: CDR1 SGHRS, CDR2 YFSETQ. This CDR3 region has 14 residues. The CDR3 sequence: CASSVELAKNIQYF. The DNA for the CDR3 is TGCGCCAGCAGCGTTGAGCTAGCCAAAAACATTCAGTACTTC.

The chain couples TRBV4-2 to TRBJ2-7, with 9 bases that match TRBD2. The CDR3 is 19 amino acids. Unmatched junction bases numbered 21, after V lost 3 bases and J lost 6 bases. Germline assignment: CDR1 LGHNA and CDR2 YNFKEQ. CDR3 DNA: TGTGCCAGCAGCCAGCTATTTACCCCTTGGCGGGAGGGCCGAACCGAGCAGTACTTC. Its translation is CASSQLFTPWREGRTEQYF.

The chain couples TRBV30 to TRBJ2-7; no firm D call. This CDR3 has 13 residues. V dropped 5 bases and J dropped 0 bases, with 11 bases sitting between them. CDR1 is GTSNPN, CDR2 SVGIG, per germline (reference sequence). The CDR3 here is CAWRRHSSYEQYF. The CDR3 DNA reads TGTGCCTGGCGACGACATTCCTCCTACGAGCAGTACTTC.

V and J are TRBV7-2 and TRBJ1-1; D unclear. The CDR3 consists of 15 residues. V was cut by 2 bases and J by 6 bases, with 16 bases left in between. Looked up from germline, CDR1 is SGHTA and CDR2 is FQGNSA. The CDR3 region has the DNA TGTGCCAGCAGCTTACACCTTCTTAGGCGGGCTGAAGCTTTCTTT. As protein: CASSLHLLRRAEAFF.

This chain joins TRBV2 and TRBJ2-1, with 9 positions matching TRBD1. The germline V gene encodes CDR1 SNHLY and CDR2 FYNNEI. Trimming removed 3 bases from V and 5 bases from J; junction bases left unmatched: 11. CDR3 length: 17 amino acids. The CDR3 DNA is TGTGCCAGCAGTGAGGACAGGGGTTCGACCTTACACAATGAGCAGTTCTTC. Amino acid sequence: CASSEDRGSTLHNEQFF.

The rearrangement uses TRBV19 and TRBJ2-7; 7 nucleotides line up with TRBD2. This CDR3 comprises 14 residues. CDR1 LNHDA and CDR2 SQIVND come from the germline V gene (reference sequence). V lost 7 bases and J lost 1; bases outside the gene matches: 7. CDR3 nucleotide sequence: TGTGCCAGTAATCAGGGAGGGGAGTCCTACGAGCAGTACTTC. It yields the protein CASNQGGESYEQYF.

The rearrangement joins TRBV7-6 to TRBJ2-1; perhaps TRBD2 as D (5 bases). This CDR3 is built from 14 residues. The V gene's germline CDR1 is SGHVS and CDR2 FNYEAQ. The V end lost 6 bases, the J end lost 5 bases, and 14 bases lay between the germline ends. In nucleotides, the CDR3 is TGTGCCAGCAGTCCCGGACTGGTCCACAATGAGCAGTTCTTC. Translating gives CASSPGLVHNEQFF.

The chain joins TRBV13 to TRBJ2-7; the match to TRBD1 covers 9 bases. The CDR3 is 16 amino acids. CDR1 is PRHDT and CDR2 is FYEKMQ in the germline V gene (reference sequence). Losses at the gene ends were 5 bases for V and 6 bases for J; bases not matched to a gene: 14. The CDR3 region is CASSPGGGQGKGEQYF. The CDR3 DNA sequence: TGTGCCAGCAGCCCGGGTGGAGGACAGGGGAAGGGCGAGCAGTACTTC.

This clone was found once. This rearrangement joins TRBV19 to TRBJ1-1; TRBD1 matches at 8 bases. J lost 4 bases, V lost 3 bases, and 7 bases had no gene match. Germline CDR1 is LNHDA and CDR2 is SQIVND (reference sequence). The CDR3 covers 15 residues. CDR3: CASSMETGAGTEAFF. Written as DNA, the CDR3 is TGTGCCAGTAGTATGGAGACAGGGGCAGGCACTGAAGCTTTCTTT.

V usage is TRBV6-4 and J usage is TRBJ2-7; 9 bases match TRBD1. The trim removed 3 bases at V and 0 bases at J, leaving 12 bases unmatched. Germline V gene sequence: CDR1 MRHNA, CDR2 SNTAGT. This CDR3 is built from 18 residues. The CDR3 loop is CASSESGQGASSSYEQYF. The CDR3 DNA follows: TGTGCCAGCAGTGAGTCGGGACAGGGAGCGTCAAGCTCCTACGAGCAGTACTTC.

The gene calls are TRBV27 and TRBJ2-7; D is perhaps TRBD2 (6 bases). The germline V and J ends were trimmed by 3 bases and 2 bases, with 11 bases remaining between them. Germline-derived CDR1 and CDR2 are MNHEY and SMNVEV (reference sequence). This CDR3 has 14 residues. CDR3 sequence: CASSFRERPYEQYF. CDR3 DNA sequence: TGTGCCAGCAGTTTCCGGGAGAGACCCTACGAGCAGTACTTC.

The chain joins TRBV9 to TRBJ2-7; TRBD1 matches at 7 bases. The V gene's germline CDR1 is SGDLS and CDR2 YYNGEE. The CDR3 runs 13 residues. V trimming: 0 bases; J trimming: 4 bases; junction bases outside the gene matches: 1. For the CDR3, the DNA is TGTGCCAGCAGCGTAGAGGGGGCGTACGAGCAGTACTTC. This sequence encodes CASSVEGAYEQYF. The variable domain in full, completed from reference TRBV9 and TRBJ2-7, reads DSGVTQTPKHLITATGQRVTLRCSPRSGDLSVYWYQQSLDQGLQFLIQYYNGEERAKGNILERFSAQQFPDLHSELNLSSLELGDSALYFCASSVEGAYEQYFGPGTRLTVT.

In this sample, this clone turned up once. The chain employs TRBV28 and TRBJ2-7; tentatively, D is TRBD2 (5 bases). Germline CDR1 is MDHEN and CDR2 is SYDVKM. The V end was cut by 6 bases, the J end by 7 bases, with 22 bases between. There are 15 residues in the CDR3. The CDR3 sequence: CASRPIDYSAREQYF. The CDR3 nucleotides are TGTGCCAGCAGACCAATCGACTATTCGGCTAGGGAGCAGTACTTC. The full variable domain, completed using reference TRBV28 and TRBJ2-7, is DVKVTQSSRYLVKRTGEKVFLECVQDMDHENMFWYRQDPGLGLRLIYFSYDVKMKEKGDIPEGYSVSREKKERFSLILESASTNQTSMYLCASRPIDYSAREQYFGPGTRLTVT.